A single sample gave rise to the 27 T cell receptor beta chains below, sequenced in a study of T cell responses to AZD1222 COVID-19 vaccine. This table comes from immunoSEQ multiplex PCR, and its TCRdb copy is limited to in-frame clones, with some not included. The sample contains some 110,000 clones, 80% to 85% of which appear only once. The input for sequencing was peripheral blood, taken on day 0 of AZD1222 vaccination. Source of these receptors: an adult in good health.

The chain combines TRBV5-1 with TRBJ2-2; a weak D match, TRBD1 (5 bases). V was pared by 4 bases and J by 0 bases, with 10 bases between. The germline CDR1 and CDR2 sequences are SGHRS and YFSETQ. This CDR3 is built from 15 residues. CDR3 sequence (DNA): TGCGCCAGCAGCCTCAGGGCGTCGAACACCGGGGAGCTGTTTTTT. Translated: CASSLRASNTGELFF.

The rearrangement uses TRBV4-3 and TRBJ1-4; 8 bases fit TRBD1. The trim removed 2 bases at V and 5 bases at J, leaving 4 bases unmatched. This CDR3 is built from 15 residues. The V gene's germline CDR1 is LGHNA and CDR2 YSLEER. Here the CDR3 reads CASSQNGQGNEKLFF. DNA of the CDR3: TGCGCCAGCAGCCAAAACGGACAGGGCAATGAAAAACTGTTTTTT.

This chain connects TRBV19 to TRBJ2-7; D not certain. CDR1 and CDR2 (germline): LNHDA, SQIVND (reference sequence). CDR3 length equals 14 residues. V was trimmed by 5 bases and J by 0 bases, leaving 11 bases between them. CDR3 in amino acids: CASSPRRLSYEQYF. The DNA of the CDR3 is TGTGCCAGTAGTCCCCGCCGGCTCTCCTACGAGCAGTACTTC.

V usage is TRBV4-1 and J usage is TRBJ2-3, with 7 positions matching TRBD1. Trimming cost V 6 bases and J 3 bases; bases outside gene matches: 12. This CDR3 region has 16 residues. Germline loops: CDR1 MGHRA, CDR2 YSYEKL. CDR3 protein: CASSKNRDSVTDTQYF. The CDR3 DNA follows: TGCGCCAGCAGTAAGAACCGGGACAGCGTTACAGATACGCAGTATTTT.

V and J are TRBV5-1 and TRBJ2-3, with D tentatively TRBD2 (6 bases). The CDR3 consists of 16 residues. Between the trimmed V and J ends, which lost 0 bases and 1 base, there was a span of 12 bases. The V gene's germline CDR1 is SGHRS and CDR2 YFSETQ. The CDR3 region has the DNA TGCGCCAGCAGCTTGGGAGATGGAGGGGGCACAGATACGCAGTATTTT. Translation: CASSLGDGGGTDTQYF.

CDR3 in DNA: TGTGCCACCAGTGATTTAACTAGCGGGAGGGCTGAAGAGCAGTTCTTC. Translation: CATSDLTSGRAEEQFF. The chain is built from TRBV24-1 and TRBJ2-1; 13 nucleotides agree with TRBD2. The ends lost 1 base at V and 10 bases at J; junction bases unmatched: 6. CDR1 and CDR2 from the germline V gene are KGHDR and SFDVKD. This CDR3 region has 16 residues.

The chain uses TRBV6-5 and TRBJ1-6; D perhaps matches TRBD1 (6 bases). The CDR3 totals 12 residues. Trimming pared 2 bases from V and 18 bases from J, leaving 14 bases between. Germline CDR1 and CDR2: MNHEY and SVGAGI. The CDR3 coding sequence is TGTGCCAGCAGTTACCAGGGGACTGATCACCACTTT. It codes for CASSYQGTDHHF.

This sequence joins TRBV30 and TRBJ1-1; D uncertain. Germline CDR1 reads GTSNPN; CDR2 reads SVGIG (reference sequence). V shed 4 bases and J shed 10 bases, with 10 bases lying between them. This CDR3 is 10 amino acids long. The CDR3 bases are TGTGCCTGGATGGAGGCACGAGCTTTCTTT. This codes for CAWMEARAFF.

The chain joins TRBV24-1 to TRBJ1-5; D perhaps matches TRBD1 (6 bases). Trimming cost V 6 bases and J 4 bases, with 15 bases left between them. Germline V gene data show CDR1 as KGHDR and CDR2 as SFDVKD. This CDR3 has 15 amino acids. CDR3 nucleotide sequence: TGTGCCACCAGTCGGGCGGGGGCCATTAATCAGCCCCAGCATTTT. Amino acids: CATSRAGAINQPQHF.

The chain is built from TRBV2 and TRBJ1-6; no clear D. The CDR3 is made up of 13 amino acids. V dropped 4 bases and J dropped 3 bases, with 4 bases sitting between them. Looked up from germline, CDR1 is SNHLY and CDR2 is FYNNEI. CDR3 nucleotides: TGTGCCAGCAGTGCTGACTATAATTCACCCCTCCACTTT. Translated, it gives CASSADYNSPLHF.

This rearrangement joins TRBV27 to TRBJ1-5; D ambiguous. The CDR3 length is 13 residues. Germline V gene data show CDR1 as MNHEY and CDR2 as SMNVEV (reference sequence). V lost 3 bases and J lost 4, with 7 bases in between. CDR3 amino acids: CASSFNRNQPQHF. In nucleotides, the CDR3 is TGTGCCAGCAGTTTCAACAGAAATCAGCCCCAGCATTTT.

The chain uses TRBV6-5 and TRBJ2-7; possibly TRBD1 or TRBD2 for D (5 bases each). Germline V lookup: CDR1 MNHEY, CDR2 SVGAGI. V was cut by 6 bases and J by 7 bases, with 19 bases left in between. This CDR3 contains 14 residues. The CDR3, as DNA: TGTGCCAGCAGCCGACGGGGCTCCTCGGGGGAGCAGTACTTC. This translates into CASSRRGSSGEQYF.

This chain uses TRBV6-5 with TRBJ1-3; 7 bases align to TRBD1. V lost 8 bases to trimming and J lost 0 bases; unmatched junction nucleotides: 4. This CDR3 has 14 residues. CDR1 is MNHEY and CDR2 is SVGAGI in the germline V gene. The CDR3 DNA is TGTGCCAGCGGACCAGGGGGCTCTGGAAACACCATATATTTT. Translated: CASGPGGSGNTIYF.

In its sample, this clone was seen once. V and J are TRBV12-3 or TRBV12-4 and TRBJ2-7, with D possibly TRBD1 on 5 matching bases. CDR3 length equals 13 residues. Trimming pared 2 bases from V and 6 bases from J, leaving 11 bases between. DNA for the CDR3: TGTGCCAGCAGTTTACGGACACCTTCCGAGCAGTACTTC. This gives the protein CASSLRTPSEQYF.

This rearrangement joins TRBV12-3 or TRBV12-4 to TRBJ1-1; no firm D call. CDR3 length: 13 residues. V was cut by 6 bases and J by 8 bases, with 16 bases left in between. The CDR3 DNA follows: TGTGCCAGCAGAGCTGCCTTGGGTATAGAAGCTTTCTTT. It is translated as CASRAALGIEAFF.

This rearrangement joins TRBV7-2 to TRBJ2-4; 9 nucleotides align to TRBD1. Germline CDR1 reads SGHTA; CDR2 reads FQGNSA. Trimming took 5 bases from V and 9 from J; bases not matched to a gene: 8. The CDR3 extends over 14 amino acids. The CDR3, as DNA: TGTGCCAGCAGCAAAGTGGGACAGGGTGTCATTCAGTACTTC. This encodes CASSKVGQGVIQYF.

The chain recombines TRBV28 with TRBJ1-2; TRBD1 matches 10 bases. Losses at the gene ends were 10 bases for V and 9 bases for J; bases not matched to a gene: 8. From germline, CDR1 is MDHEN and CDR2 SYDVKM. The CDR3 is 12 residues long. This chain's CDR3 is CATLRDRGSYTF. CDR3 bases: TGTGCCACCCTCCGGGACAGGGGAAGCTACACCTTC.

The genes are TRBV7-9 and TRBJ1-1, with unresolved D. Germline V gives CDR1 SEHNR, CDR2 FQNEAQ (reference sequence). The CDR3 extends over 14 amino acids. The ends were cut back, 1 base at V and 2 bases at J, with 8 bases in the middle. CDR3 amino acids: CASSLGAINTEAFF. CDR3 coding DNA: TGTGCCAGCAGCTTAGGGGCTATCAACACTGAAGCTTTCTTT.

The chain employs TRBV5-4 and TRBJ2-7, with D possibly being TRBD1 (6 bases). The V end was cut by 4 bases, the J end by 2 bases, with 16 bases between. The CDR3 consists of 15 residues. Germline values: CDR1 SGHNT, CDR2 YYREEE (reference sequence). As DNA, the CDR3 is TGTGCCAGCAGCCCCGGCAGCAGGGGCCCCTACGAGCAGTACTTC. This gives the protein CASSPGSRGPYEQYF.

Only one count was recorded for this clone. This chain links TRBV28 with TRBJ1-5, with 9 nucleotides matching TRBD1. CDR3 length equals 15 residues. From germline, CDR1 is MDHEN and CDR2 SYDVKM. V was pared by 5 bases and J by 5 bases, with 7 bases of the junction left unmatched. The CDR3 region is CASSPGGQGHQPQHF. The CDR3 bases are TGTGCCAGCAGTCCTGGGGGACAGGGCCATCAGCCCCAGCATTTT.

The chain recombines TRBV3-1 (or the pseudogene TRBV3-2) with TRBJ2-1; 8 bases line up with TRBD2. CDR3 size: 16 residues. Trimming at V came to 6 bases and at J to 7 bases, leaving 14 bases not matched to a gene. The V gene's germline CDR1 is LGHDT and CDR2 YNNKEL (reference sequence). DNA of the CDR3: TGTGCCAGCAGTCTCACTCGGGGACTAGGGGGGAATGAGCAGTTCTTC. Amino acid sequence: CASSLTRGLGGNEQFF.

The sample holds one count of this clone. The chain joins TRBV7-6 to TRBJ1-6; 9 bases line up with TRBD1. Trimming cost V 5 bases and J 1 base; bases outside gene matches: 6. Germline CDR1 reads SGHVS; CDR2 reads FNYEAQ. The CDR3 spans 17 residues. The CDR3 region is CASSLRQGGSYNSPLHF. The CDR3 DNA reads TGTGCCAGCAGCCTCCGACAGGGGGGTTCCTATAATTCACCCCTCCACTTT.

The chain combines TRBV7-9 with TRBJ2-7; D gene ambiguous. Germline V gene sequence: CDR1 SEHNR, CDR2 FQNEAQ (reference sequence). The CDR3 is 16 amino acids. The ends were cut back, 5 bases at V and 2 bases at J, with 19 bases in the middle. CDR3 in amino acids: CASSPRVQVLAYEQYF. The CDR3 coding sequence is TGTGCCAGCAGCCCCCGCGTTCAGGTACTTGCCTACGAGCAGTACTTC.

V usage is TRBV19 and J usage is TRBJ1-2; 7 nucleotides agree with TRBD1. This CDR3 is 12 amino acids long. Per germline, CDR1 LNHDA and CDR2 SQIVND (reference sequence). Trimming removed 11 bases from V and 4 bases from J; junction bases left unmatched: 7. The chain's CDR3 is CAVTGNFYGYTF. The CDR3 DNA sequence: TGTGCCGTGACAGGGAACTTCTATGGCTACACCTTC.

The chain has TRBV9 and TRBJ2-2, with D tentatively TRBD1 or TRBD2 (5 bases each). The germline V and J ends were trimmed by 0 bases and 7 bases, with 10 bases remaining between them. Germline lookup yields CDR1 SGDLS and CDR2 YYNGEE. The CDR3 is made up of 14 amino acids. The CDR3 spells CASSVDGGNGELFF. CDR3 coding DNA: TGTGCCAGCAGCGTAGATGGGGGAAACGGGGAGCTGTTTTTT.

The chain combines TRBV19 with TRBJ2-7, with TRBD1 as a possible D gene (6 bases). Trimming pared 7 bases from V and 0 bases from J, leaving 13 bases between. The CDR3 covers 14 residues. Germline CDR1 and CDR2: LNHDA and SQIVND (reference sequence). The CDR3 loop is CASKSTGRSYEQYF. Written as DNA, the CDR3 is TGTGCCAGTAAATCGACAGGCCGCTCCTACGAGCAGTACTTC. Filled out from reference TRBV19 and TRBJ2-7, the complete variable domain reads DGGITQSPKYLFRKEGQNVTLSCEQNLNHDAMYWYRQDPGQGLRLIYYSQIVNDFQKGDIAEGYSVSREKKESFPLTVTSAQKNPTAFYLCASKSTGRSYEQYFGPGTRLTVT.

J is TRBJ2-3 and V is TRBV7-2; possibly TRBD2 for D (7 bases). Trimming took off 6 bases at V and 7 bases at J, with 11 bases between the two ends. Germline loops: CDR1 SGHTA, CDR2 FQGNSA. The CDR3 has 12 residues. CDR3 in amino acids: CASSRGANTQYF. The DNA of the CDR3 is TGTGCCAGCAGTCGGGGGGCCAATACGCAGTATTTT.